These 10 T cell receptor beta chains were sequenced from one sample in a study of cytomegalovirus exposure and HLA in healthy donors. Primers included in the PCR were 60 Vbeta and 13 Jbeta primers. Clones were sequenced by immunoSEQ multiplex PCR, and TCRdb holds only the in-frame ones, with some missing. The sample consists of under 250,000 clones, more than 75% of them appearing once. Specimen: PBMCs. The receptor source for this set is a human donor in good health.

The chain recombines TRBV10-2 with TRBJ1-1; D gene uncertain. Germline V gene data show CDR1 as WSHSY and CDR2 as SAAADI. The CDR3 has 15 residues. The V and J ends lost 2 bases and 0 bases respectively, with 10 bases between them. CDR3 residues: CASSEPSGVNTEAFF. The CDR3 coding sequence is TGCGCCAGCAGTGAGCCGTCGGGAGTGAACACTGAAGCTTTCTTT.

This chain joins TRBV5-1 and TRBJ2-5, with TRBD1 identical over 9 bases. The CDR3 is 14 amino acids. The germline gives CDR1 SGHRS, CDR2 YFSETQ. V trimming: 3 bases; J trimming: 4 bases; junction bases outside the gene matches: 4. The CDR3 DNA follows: TGCGCCAGCAGCTCGCGGGACAGGGTAGAGACCCAGTACTTC. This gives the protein CASSSRDRVETQYF.

The CDR3 DNA sequence: TGTGCCAGCTCACCAGGCGAGACAGGGGTCACCGGGGAGCTGTTTTTT. As protein: CASSPGETGVTGELFF. This rearrangement joins TRBV18 to TRBJ2-2; TRBD1 matches at 8 bases. Losses at the gene ends were 2 bases for V and 4 bases for J; bases not matched to a gene: 6. Germline-derived CDR1 and CDR2 are KGHSH and LQKENI. The CDR3 loop spans 16 amino acids. Filled out from reference TRBV18 and TRBJ2-2, the complete variable domain reads NAGVMQNPRHLVRRRGQEARLRCSPMKGHSHVYWYRQLPEEGLKFMVYLQKENIIDESGMPKERFSAEFPKEGPSILRIQQVVRGDSAAYFCASSPGETGVTGELFFGEGSRLTVL.

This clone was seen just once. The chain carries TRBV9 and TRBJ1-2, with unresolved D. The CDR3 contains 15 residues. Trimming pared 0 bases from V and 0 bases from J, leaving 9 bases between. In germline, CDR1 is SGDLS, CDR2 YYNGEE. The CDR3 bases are TGTGCCAGCAGCGTAGAGCCCGCGGCTAACTATGGCTACACCTTC. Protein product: CASSVEPAANYGYTF.

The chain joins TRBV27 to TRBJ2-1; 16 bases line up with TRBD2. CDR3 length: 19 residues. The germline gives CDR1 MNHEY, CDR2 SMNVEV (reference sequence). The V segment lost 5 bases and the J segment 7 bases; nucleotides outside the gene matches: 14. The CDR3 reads CASSPGLAGGLIPGNEQFF. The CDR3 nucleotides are TGTGCCAGCAGTCCGGGACTAGCGGGGGGGCTAATCCCAGGGAATGAGCAGTTCTTC.

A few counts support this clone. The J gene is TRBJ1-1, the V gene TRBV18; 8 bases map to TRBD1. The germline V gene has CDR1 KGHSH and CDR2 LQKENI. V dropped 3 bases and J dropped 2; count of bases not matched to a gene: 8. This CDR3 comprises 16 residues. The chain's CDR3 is CASSPGTGLHNTEAFF. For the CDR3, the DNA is TGTGCCAGCTCACCCGGGACAGGACTGCACAACACTGAAGCTTTCTTT.

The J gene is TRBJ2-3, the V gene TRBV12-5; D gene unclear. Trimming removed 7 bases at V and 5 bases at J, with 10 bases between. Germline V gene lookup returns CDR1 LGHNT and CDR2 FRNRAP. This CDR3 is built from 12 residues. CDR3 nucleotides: TGTGCTAGTGCCCTAACTCGAGATACGCAGTATTTT. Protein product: CASALTRDTQYF.

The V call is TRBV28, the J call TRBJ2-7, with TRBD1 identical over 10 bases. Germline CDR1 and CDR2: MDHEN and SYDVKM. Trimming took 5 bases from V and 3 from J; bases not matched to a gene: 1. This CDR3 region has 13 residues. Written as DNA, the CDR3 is TGTGCCAGCAGTCGGGACAGGGGCTACGAGCAGTACTTC. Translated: CASSRDRGYEQYF.

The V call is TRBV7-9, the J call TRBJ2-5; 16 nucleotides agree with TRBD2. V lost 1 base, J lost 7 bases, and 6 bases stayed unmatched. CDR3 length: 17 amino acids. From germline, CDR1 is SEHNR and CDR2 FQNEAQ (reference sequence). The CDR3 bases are TGTGCCAGCAGCTTAGGCGGGACTAGCGGGAGGGTAGCGACCCAGTACTTC. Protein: CASSLGGTSGRVATQYF.

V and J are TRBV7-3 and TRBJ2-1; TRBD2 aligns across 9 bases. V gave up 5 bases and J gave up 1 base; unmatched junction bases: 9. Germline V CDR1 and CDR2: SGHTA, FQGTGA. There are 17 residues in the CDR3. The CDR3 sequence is CASSPLGSGGSYNEQFF. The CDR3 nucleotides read TGTGCCAGCAGCCCCCTGGGTAGCGGGGGTTCCTACAATGAGCAGTTCTTC. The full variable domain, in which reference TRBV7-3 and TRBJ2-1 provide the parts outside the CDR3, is GAGVSQTPSNKVTEKGKYVELRCDPISGHTALYWYRQSLGQGPEFLIYFQGTGAADDSGLPNDRFFAVRPEGSVSTLKIQRTERGDSAVYLCASSPLGSGGSYNEQFFGPGTRLTVL.